The rows below give T cell receptor beta chains drawn from one sample of a study of shared clonotypes between healthy human individuals. Sequenced by immunoSEQ multiplex PCR; TCRdb stores in-frame clones only, minus some. This table holds approximately 710,000 clones, around 90% found once. The sample taken for sequencing was memory CD8+ T cells from PBMCs. Receptors were obtained from a man aged 18-30 years in good health. Some clones in this sample may be carry-over from other donors' samples. CDR3s leave out the opening cysteine and the closing phenylalanine or tryptophan. The order of the fields is clone size, V gene, J gene, CDR3 protein. Some rows have no size entry. The others give once, few or many, or a class for an expanded clone.

size: NA
V: TRBV7-9
J: TRBJ2-1
CDR3: ASRAGGDNEQF

size: NA
V: TRBV28
J: TRBJ2-1
CDR3: ASSLDGTSVSNEQF

size: NA
V: TRBV11-2
J: TRBJ2-3
CDR3: ASADRGDTQY

size: NA
V: TRBV29-1
J: TRBJ2-7
CDR3: SASFDPSYEQY

size: NA
V: TRBV19
J: TRBJ2-1
CDR3: ASGPIVEDRAKSSYNEQF

size: NA
V: TRBV30
J: TRBJ2-5
CDR3: AWSFSRELGETQY

size: NA
V: TRBV7-6
J: TRBJ2-1
CDR3: ASSKISNEQF

size: NA
V: TRBV6-6
J: TRBJ1-1
CDR3: ASSHVVMNTEAF

size: NA
V: TRBV6-6
J: TRBJ2-1
CDR3: ASSDSFGSNEQF

size: NA
V: TRBV9
J: TRBJ2-7
CDR3: ASSVAYGYEQY

size: NA
V: TRBV27
J: TRBJ1-5
CDR3: ASSPWPDRSSNQPQH

size: NA
V: TRBV29-1
J: TRBJ2-7
CDR3: SVELGPTYEQY

size: few
V: TRBV2
J: TRBJ2-1
CDR3: ASRSSGAPLNEQF

size: NA
V: TRBV30
J: TRBJ2-7
CDR3: ACPGQGTYEQY

size: NA
V: TRBV7-9
J: TRBJ2-7
CDR3: ASASWSGKIEEQY

size: NA
V: TRBV5-1
J: TRBJ2-3
CDR3: ASSLGHWDTFSTDTQY

size: NA
V: TRBV29-1
J: NA
CDR3: SGRTGGEAYEQY

size: NA
V: TRBV5-1
J: TRBJ2-7
CDR3: ASSLGPGQGATALFSYEQY

size: NA
V: TRBV27
J: TRBJ1-2
CDR3: ASSLYGGYGYT

size: once
V: TRBV5-1
J: TRBJ2-3
CDR3: ASNELPGGNPSTDTQY

size: NA
V: TRBV19
J: TRBJ2-2
CDR3: ASSPSGRGGELF

size: NA
V: TRBV7-9
J: TRBJ2-5
CDR3: ASSNRRGRAETQY

size: NA
V: TRBV5-6
J: TRBJ2-3
CDR3: ASSLGLGGADTQY

size: NA
V: TRBV6-1
J: TRBJ1-4
CDR3: ALGQEFNEKLF

size: many
V: TRBV2
J: TRBJ1-2
CDR3: ASSDTGGWDGYT

size: NA
V: TRBV7-6
J: TRBJ1-2
CDR3: ASSLALVTGDDGYT

size: NA
V: TRBV5-1
J: TRBJ1-3
CDR3: ASSLDRGSGNTIY

size: NA
V: TRBV5-1
J: TRBJ1-4
CDR3: ASSSSRSGFQVANEKLF

size: once
V: TRBV4-3
J: TRBJ2-5
CDR3: ASSQISGETQY

size: NA
V: TRBV5-4
J: TRBJ2-3
CDR3: ASSLGVGLVQDTQY

size: NA
V: TRBV15
J: TRBJ1-2
CDR3: ATSYIWDYGYT

size: NA
V: TRBV27
J: TRBJ2-7
CDR3: ASSLYVPSGGPYEQY

size: NA
V: TRBV7-6
J: TRBJ2-6
CDR3: ASSLAIGANVLT

size: NA
V: TRBV27
J: TRBJ2-6
CDR3: AGSLLTPSGANVLT

size: NA
V: TRBV10-3
J: TRBJ2-7
CDR3: AISEPGTGGYEQY

size: NA
V: TRBV7-6
J: TRBJ2-1
CDR3: ASRRLAVNNEQF

size: NA
V: TRBV7-8
J: TRBJ2-7
CDR3: ASSSNQGPGSYEQY

size: NA
V: TRBV7-9
J: TRBJ2-2
CDR3: ASSVEYTGELF

size: NA
V: TRBV5-5
J: TRBJ1-4
CDR3: ASNPPDRGNEKLF

size: NA
V: TRBV10-3
J: TRBJ2-1
CDR3: AISEGQGYNEQF

size: NA
V: TRBV5-5
J: TRBJ2-7
CDR3: ASSLYSGEQY

size: NA
V: TRBV7-9
J: TRBJ1-1
CDR3: ASSLEDPNTEAF

size: NA
V: TRBV27
J: TRBJ2-5
CDR3: ASSSRTEGWGKETQY

size: NA
V: TRBV5-1
J: TRBJ2-1
CDR3: ASKSSGYYNEQF

size: NA
V: TRBV10-3
J: TRBJ2-2
CDR3: AIRTGPGELF

size: NA
V: TRBV7-9
J: TRBJ2-1
CDR3: ASSPRLAGGGSEQF

size: NA
V: TRBV9
J: TRBJ2-2
CDR3: ASTPQGVIANTGELF

size: NA
V: TRBV25-1
J: TRBJ2-1
CDR3: ASGPRGAYNEQF

size: NA
V: TRBV5-1
J: TRBJ2-1
CDR3: ASSLGRGLDANEQF

size: NA
V: TRBV4-2
J: TRBJ2-7
CDR3: ASSQDAGYEQY

size: once
V: TRBV27
J: TRBJ2-2
CDR3: ASSLSGSLRNTGELF

size: NA
V: TRBV29-1
J: TRBJ2-7
CDR3: SVMDRGRDEQY

size: NA
V: TRBV6-5
J: TRBJ1-1
CDR3: ASSYSRTANTEAF

size: NA
V: TRBV27
J: TRBJ1-2
CDR3: ASRYRGRVGNYGYT

size: NA
V: TRBV7-9
J: TRBJ1-2
CDR3: ASSLGQDYGYT

size: NA
V: TRBV4-3
J: TRBJ1-2
CDR3: ASSQGRAPGYGYT

size: NA
V: TRBV7-9
J: TRBJ2-7
CDR3: ASRADTGQVSYEQY

size: once
V: TRBV28
J: TRBJ1-5
CDR3: ASKIRGGNQPQH

size: once
V: TRBV27
J: TRBJ2-7
CDR3: ASRRHNEQY

size: NA
V: TRBV6-1
J: TRBJ1-5
CDR3: ASSPDRGRGQPQH